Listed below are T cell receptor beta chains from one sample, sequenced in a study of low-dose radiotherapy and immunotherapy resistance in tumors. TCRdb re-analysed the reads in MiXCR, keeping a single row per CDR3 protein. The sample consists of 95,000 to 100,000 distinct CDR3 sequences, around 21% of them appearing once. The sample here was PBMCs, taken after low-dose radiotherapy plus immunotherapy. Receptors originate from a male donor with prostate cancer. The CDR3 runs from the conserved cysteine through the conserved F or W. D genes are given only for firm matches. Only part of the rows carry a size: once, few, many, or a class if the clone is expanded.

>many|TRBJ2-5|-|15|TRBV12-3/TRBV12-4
TGTGCCAGCAGTTTAGGGACAGCCTACCAAGAGACCCAGTACTTC
CASSLGTAYQETQYF
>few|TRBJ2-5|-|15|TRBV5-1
TGCGCCAGCAGCTTGGGGAGGGGGTTTCAAGAGACCCAGTACTTC
CASSLGRGFQETQYF
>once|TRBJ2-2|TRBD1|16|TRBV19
TGTGCCAGTAGTATTGGGGGGACAGGGGGCGGCGGGGAGCTGTTTTTT
CASSIGGTGGGGELFF
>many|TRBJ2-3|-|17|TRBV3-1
TGTGCCAGCAGCCAAAGATCCACCAGTCGAAGCACAGATACGCAGTATTTT
CASSQRSTSRSTDTQYF
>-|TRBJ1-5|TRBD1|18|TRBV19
TGTGCCAGTAGTTCAGGACAGGGTGTATATTGGGGCAATCAGCCCCAGCATTTT
CASSSGQGVYWGNQPQHF
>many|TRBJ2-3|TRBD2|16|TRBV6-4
TGTGCCAGCAGTGTACGAACTAGCGGGGGGAAAGATACGCAGTATTTT
CASSVRTSGGKDTQYF
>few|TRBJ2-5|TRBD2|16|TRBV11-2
TGTGCCAGCAGAGGTAGCGGGGGGGGGGACCAAGAGACCCAGTACTTC
CASRGSGGGDQETQYF
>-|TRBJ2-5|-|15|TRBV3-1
TGTGCCAGCAGCCAAGATCTAACAGAAGATCGGACCCAGTACTTC
CASSQDLTEDRTQYF
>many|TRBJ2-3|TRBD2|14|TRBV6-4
TGTGCCAGCAGTGACTCTAGCGGGGCAGATACGCAGTATTTT
CASSDSSGADTQYF
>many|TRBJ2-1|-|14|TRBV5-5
TGTGCCAGCAGCAGACAGAGCTCCTACAATGAGCAGTTCTTC
CASSRQSSYNEQFF
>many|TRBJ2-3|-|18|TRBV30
TGTGCCTGGAGTGTTGGGGGGGGGGCGCCCCGGGGTGCAGATACGCAGTATTTT
CAWSVGGGAPRGADTQYF
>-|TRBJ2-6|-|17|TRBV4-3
TGCGCCAGCAGCCAAGAAGTCAGCCGTACTGGGGCCAACGTCCTGACTTTC
CASSQEVSRTGANVLTF
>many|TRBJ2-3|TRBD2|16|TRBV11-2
TGTGCCAGCAGCTTATGGGCGGGGGGGCATTCGGATACGCAGTATTTT
CASSLWAGGHSDTQYF